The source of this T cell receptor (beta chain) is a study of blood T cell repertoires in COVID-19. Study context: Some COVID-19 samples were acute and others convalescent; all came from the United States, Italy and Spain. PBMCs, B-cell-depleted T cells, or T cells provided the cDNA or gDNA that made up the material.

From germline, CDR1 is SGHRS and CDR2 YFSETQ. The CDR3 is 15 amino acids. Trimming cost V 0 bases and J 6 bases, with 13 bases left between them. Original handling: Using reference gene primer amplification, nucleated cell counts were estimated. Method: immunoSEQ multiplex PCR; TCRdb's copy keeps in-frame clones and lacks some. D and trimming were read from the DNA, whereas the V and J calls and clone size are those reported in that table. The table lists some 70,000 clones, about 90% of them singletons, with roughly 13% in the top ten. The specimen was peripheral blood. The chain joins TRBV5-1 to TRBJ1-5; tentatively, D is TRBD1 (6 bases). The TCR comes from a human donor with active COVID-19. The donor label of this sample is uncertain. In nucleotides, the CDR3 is TGCGCCAGCAGCTTGGGACAGGAGGCGGGTCAGCCCCAGCATTTT. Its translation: CASSLGQEAGQPQHF. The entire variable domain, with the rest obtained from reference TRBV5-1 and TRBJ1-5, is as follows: KAGVTQTPRYLIKTRGQQVTLSCSPISGHRSVSWYQQTPGQGLQFLFEYFSETQRNKGNFPGRFSGRQFSNSRSEMNVSTLELGDSALYLCASSLGQEAGQPQHFGDGTRLSIL.